These T cell receptor beta chains were read from a single sample in a study of shared clonotypes between healthy human individuals. The assay was immunoSEQ multiplex PCR, and TCRdb's table has in-frame clones only and misses some. Altogether about 2 million clones are present, approximately 95% being singletons, with the ten largest covering 1.1%. The sample comprised naive CD8+ T cells sorted from blood. The receptors originated from a young man in good health. Each CDR3 is given with its conserved first and last residue. A D gene is named only where the DNA matches it firmly. The listing skips clone size in some rows; elsewhere it reads once, few, many or a size class.

D gene,J gene,clone size,V gene,CDR3 DNA,CDR3 protein
NA,TRBJ2-7,NA,TRBV5-1,TGCGCCAGCAGCTTGGTTCCGGAGAGCTCCTACGCGCAGTACTTC,CASSLVPESSYAQYF
NA,TRBJ2-7,NA,TRBV7-6,TGTGCCAGCAGCTTACGGACAGATCCCTACGAGCAGTACTTC,CASSLRTDPYEQYF
NA,TRBJ2-5,NA,TRBV6-5,TGTGCCAGCAGTTTCCAGGGGAATGGAGAGACCCAGTACTTC,CASSFQGNGETQYF
NA,TRBJ1-1,few,TRBV5-1,TGCGCCAGCAGCTTGGGGGCTGAAGCTTTCTTT,CASSLGAEAFF
NA,TRBJ2-3,NA,TRBV19,TGTGCCAGTAGTATGCAGGGGGGGGTAGATACGCAGTATTTT,CASSMQGGVDTQYF
NA,TRBJ2-3,once,TRBV5-4,TGTGCCAGCAGCTCCCCACCAGATACGCAGTATTTT,CASSSPPDTQYF
NA,TRBJ2-7,NA,TRBV7-9,TGTGCCAGCAGCGGATATCGGCAGGAAGCCCGACAAAGCTCCTACGAGCAGTACTTC,CASSGYRQEARQSSYEQYF
TRBD1,TRBJ2-7,NA,TRBV5-6,TGTGCCAGCAGCCTATACCTTACAGGGGCTATTTCCTACGAGCAGTACTTC,CASSLYLTGAISYEQYF
NA,TRBJ1-2,once,TRBV7-2,TGTGCCAGCAGCCTATTATCGGTGGGAAACTATGGCTACACCTTC,CASSLLSVGNYGYTF
TRBD1,TRBJ1-2,once,TRBV27,TGTGCCAGTGGGACAGGGGGCGAATATGGCTACACCTTC,CASGTGGEYGYTF
TRBD1,TRBJ2-3,NA,TRBV13,TGTGCCAGCAGCTGGACAGGGGGTAGCACAGATACGCAGTATTTT,CASSWTGGSTDTQYF
NA,TRBJ2-3,NA,TRBV4-1,TGCGCCAGCAGCCGGTCGGTGGCAGATACGCAGTATTTT,CASSRSVADTQYF
NA,TRBJ1-5,once,TRBV19,TGTGCCAGTAGCCCGGGGCAGGAAACGAATCAGCCCCAGCATTTT,CASSPGQETNQPQHF
TRBD1,TRBJ2-7,NA,TRBV13,TGTGCCAGCAGCTCCTCGGACAGGGAATACGAGCAGTACTTC,CASSSSDREYEQYF
NA,TRBJ1-1,NA,TRBV4-1,TGCGCCAGCAGCCAAGACGCAGTGTCGAACACTGAAGCTTTCTTT,CASSQDAVSNTEAFF
NA,TRBJ1-3,once,TRBV7-8,TGTGCCAGCAGCCCCGTAGGGACTGGAAACACCATATATTTT,CASSPVGTGNTIYF
NA,TRBJ2-7,NA,TRBV10-3,TGTGCCATCAGTGTCGCTGGGGGAACCTACGAGCAGTACTTC,CAISVAGGTYEQYF
TRBD1,TRBJ2-7,NA,TRBV2,TGTGCCAGCAGCGCAACCGGGACAGGGGGCGACGAGCAGTACTTC,CASSATGTGGDEQYF
NA,TRBJ2-5,NA,TRBV6-6,TGTGCCAGCAGCCCCTCTGGGGGCCAAGAGACCCAGTACTTC,CASSPSGGQETQYF
TRBD2,TRBJ2-1,NA,TRBV4-3,TGCGCCAGCAGCCAAGAGGGTGGGACTAGCGGGTCAGTGACCCCTTACAATGAGCAGTTCTTC,CASSQEGGTSGSVTPYNEQFF
NA,TRBJ1-6,NA,TRBV30,TGTGCCTATTGGGACCACGGCTTCCACTTT,CAYWDHGFHF
NA,TRBJ1-2,NA,TRBV9,TGTGCCAGCAGTGAAGACGGGAACTATGGCTACACCTTC,CASSEDGNYGYTF
NA,TRBJ1-2,NA,TRBV5-4,TGTGCCAGCAGCGGAGGTGCCCAGGGTAGGAACTATGGCTACACCTTC,CASSGGAQGRNYGYTF
TRBD2,TRBJ2-7,NA,TRBV2,TGTGCCAGCAGTGTTGGCGGGGGGCTCTCCTACGAGCAGTACTTC,CASSVGGGLSYEQYF
NA,TRBJ2-7,NA,TRBV2,TGTGCCAGCAGTGAAGCCCTACTGGAGTACGAGCAGTACTTC,CASSEALLEYEQYF
TRBD1,TRBJ2-3,NA,TRBV19,TGTGCCAGTAGTAATCGGGACAGGGCGTATGAAGATACGCAGTATTTT,CASSNRDRAYEDTQYF
NA,TRBJ1-5,NA,TRBV28,TGTGCCAGCATCCCCTTGGGGTCGGGTCAGCCCCAGCATTTT,CASIPLGSGQPQHF
TRBD2,TRBJ2-1,NA,TRBV27,TGTGCCAGCAGTTTAATTGGGGGGGGTAACGATGAGCAGTTCTTC,CASSLIGGGNDEQFF
NA,TRBJ2-7,NA,TRBV4-3,TGCGCCAGCAGCCAAGGGTTGGGGGTTGGCTACGAGCAGTACTTC,CASSQGLGVGYEQYF
NA,TRBJ1-1,NA,TRBV7-2,TGTGCCAGCAGCCCCGCTGGGCAGACCATGAACACTGAAGCTTTCTTT,CASSPAGQTMNTEAFF
NA,TRBJ2-2,NA,TRBV9,TGTGCCAGCAGCCCGGGGGACGGGACCGGGGAGCTGTTTTTT,CASSPGDGTGELFF
NA,TRBJ1-6,NA,TRBV9,TGTGCCAGCAGCTTAGGGTCAGAATCACCCCTCCACTTT,CASSLGSESPLHF
TRBD1,TRBJ2-2,NA,TRBV5-4,TGTGCCAGCAGCTTGGTGACAGGGGCAAACACCGGGGAGCTGTTTTTT,CASSLVTGANTGELFF
NA,TRBJ2-2,NA,TRBV9,TGTGCCAGCAGCGATCGACACATCGGGGAGCTGTTTTTT,CASSDRHIGELFF
NA,TRBJ2-7,once,TRBV6-5,TGTGCCAGCAGTTACTCGGAGGGATGGTACGAGCAGTACTTC,CASSYSEGWYEQYF
TRBD1,TRBJ2-7,once,TRBV6-5,TGTGCCAGCAGTTCCGGGACAGGGGTTGAGCAGTACTTC,CASSSGTGVEQYF
NA,TRBJ2-1,NA,TRBV4-3,TGCGCCAGCAGCTTCGGACGAGGGAATGAGCAGTTCTTC,CASSFGRGNEQFF
NA,TRBJ2-5,NA,TRBV10-2,TGCGCCAGCAGTCAACTTCTAAGCGGACCCGCGGGGACCCAGTACTTC,CASSQLLSGPAGTQYF
TRBD2,TRBJ2-1,NA,TRBV4-1,TGCGCCAGCAGCCAAGAGTGGACTAGCTCCTACAATGAGCAGTTCTTC,CASSQEWTSSYNEQFF